Below, 18 T cell receptor beta chains from the same sample are listed, as sequenced in a study of shared T cell receptors in the human thymus. Produced via immunoSEQ multiplex PCR; TCRdb's table is partial and in-frame only. The data show roughly 560,000 clones, approximately 78% seen once. The data also belong to a second study, concerning human thymus T cells.

What was sequenced was thymocytes. The origin of the receptors is a boy less than two years old with a congenital heart defect.

V gene TRBV25-1 combines with J gene TRBJ2-7; 7 positions agree with TRBD2. After removal of 1 base from V and 4 bases from J, the junction contained 7 bases not matched to a gene. This CDR3 has 15 amino acids. Looked up from germline, CDR1 is MGHDK and CDR2 is SYGVNS. CDR3 amino acids: CASSEFLAEKYEQYF. The CDR3 DNA reads as TGTGCCAGCAGTGAATTTCTAGCGGAGAAATACGAGCAGTACTTC.

The gene calls are TRBV5-1 and TRBJ2-1; 9 bases match TRBD2. After removal of 0 bases from V and 7 bases from J, the junction contained 17 bases not matched to a gene. The CDR3 loop spans 19 amino acids. Germline CDR1 reads SGHRS; CDR2 reads YFSETQ. The CDR3 coding sequence is TGCGCCAGCAGCTTGGGACCAGGCATACCGTCTAGCGGGATGAATGAGCAGTTCTTC. It translates to CASSLGPGIPSSGMNEQFF.

The chain uses TRBV9 and TRBJ2-5; 7 bases fit TRBD1. Germline assignment: CDR1 SGDLS and CDR2 YYNGEE. CDR3 size: 15 residues. The V and J ends lost 0 bases and 1 base, in that order; junction bases with no gene match: 3. The CDR3 DNA is TGTGCCAGCAGCGTAGAGGGGACAGCCCAAGAGACCCAGTACTTC. Encoded protein: CASSVEGTAQETQYF.

This chain joins TRBV9 and TRBJ2-2; a weak D match, TRBD2 (6 bases). Trimming pared 0 bases from V and 0 bases from J, leaving 12 bases between. This CDR3 spans 17 amino acids. CDR1 is SGDLS, CDR2 YYNGEE, per germline. The chain's CDR3 is CASSVGGLATNTGELFF. The CDR3 DNA follows: TGTGCCAGCAGCGTAGGAGGGCTAGCGACGAACACCGGGGAGCTGTTTTTT.

The gene calls are TRBV7-9 and TRBJ1-1; D is unresolved. V lost 2 bases and J lost 2, with 18 bases in between. CDR3 length: 17 amino acids. Germline V lookup: CDR1 SEHNR, CDR2 FQNEAQ (reference sequence). The CDR3 DNA reads TGTGCCAGCAGCTTATATGTCGCCCAGCGCCGAAACACTGAAGCTTTCTTT. Amino acid sequence: CASSLYVAQRRNTEAFF.

CDR3 sequence reads: CASSLGSPLAGGLENEQFF. The CDR3 coding sequence is TGCGCCAGCAGCTTGGGTTCCCCCTTAGCGGGAGGCCTCGAGAATGAGCAGTTCTTC. The chain is built from TRBV5-1 and TRBJ2-1, with 10 bases lining up with TRBD2. Germline V gene lookup returns CDR1 SGHRS and CDR2 YFSETQ. V was pared by 0 bases and J by 7 bases, with 16 bases of the junction left unmatched. The CDR3 runs to 19 residues.

The genes are TRBV27 and TRBJ1-2, with TRBD1 matching over 8 bases. Germline V gene lookup returns CDR1 MNHEY and CDR2 SMNVEV (reference sequence). J lost 5 bases, V lost 4 bases, and 15 bases had no gene match. The CDR3 consists of 17 residues. The CDR3 protein is CASSSTSGQGPGYGYTF. CDR3 DNA sequence: TGTGCCAGCAGTTCAACCTCTGGACAGGGCCCCGGGTATGGCTACACCTTC.

On this clone itself: Germline and junction disagree at one end, which may indicate a read error. The chain employs TRBV15 and TRBJ2-3, with 12 bases aligning to TRBD2. Germline CDR1 LNHNV, CDR2 YYDKDF (reference sequence). The CDR3 consists of 15 residues. As DNA, the CDR3 is TGTGCCACCAGCATGACTAGCGGGAGCATAGATACGCAGTATTTT. Residues: CATSMTSGSIDTQYF.

The chain has TRBV27 and TRBJ2-7; TRBD1 is a possible D gene (6 bases). CDR1 is MNHEY and CDR2 is SMNVEV in the germline V gene (reference sequence). CDR3 length: 15 residues. Trimming took 3 bases from V and 0 from J, leaving 12 bases between them. CDR3 nucleotide sequence: TGTGCCAGCAGTTTTGAGGGGGTCAGCTCCTACGAGCAGTACTTC. Its protein product is CASSFEGVSSYEQYF.

V gene TRBV5-1 combines with J gene TRBJ2-1, with 13 positions matching TRBD2. V shed 4 bases and J 5 bases; nucleotides not matched to a gene: 6. The CDR3 has 16 amino acids. CDR1 is SGHRS, CDR2 YFSETQ, per germline. This CDR3 is CASSPGTSGAHNEQFF. As DNA, the CDR3 is TGCGCCAGCAGCCCCGGGACTAGCGGGGCACACAATGAGCAGTTCTTC. The full variable domain, rest sourced from reference TRBV5-1 and TRBJ2-1, is KAGVTQTPRYLIKTRGQQVTLSCSPISGHRSVSWYQQTPGQGLQFLFEYFSETQRNKGNFPGRFSGRQFSNSRSEMNVSTLELGDSALYLCASSPGTSGAHNEQFFGPGTRLTVL.

The CDR3 region has the DNA TGTGCCACCAGCGGCAAGATACACTACGAGCAGTACTTC. It codes for CATSGKIHYEQYF. The rearrangement uses TRBV15 and TRBJ2-7; D gene ambiguous. The germline V and J ends were trimmed by 5 bases and 3 bases, with 11 bases remaining between them. Germline values: CDR1 LNHNV, CDR2 YYDKDF (reference sequence). The CDR3 sequence is 13 residues long. Full variable domain (remainder filled in from reference TRBV15 and TRBJ2-7): DAMVIQNPRYQVTQFGKPVTLSCSQTLNHNVMYWYQQKSSQAPKLLFHYYDKDFNNEADTPDNFQSRRPNTSFCFLDIRSPGLGDTAMYLCATSGKIHYEQYFGPGTRLTVT.

The chain has TRBV27 and TRBJ2-5; D possibly corresponds to TRBD1 (6 bases). This CDR3 has 17 residues. Trimming shortened V by 5 bases and J by 6 bases, and 25 bases separated the two germline ends. Germline-derived CDR1 and CDR2 are MNHEY and SMNVEV (reference sequence). This CDR3 is CASSQGHPRRNEKTQYF. The CDR3 bases are TGTGCCAGCAGTCAGGGACACCCGCGAAGGAATGAAAAGACCCAGTACTTC.

This clone was counted once. The rearrangement links TRBV18 to TRBJ2-7; D gene unclear. The CDR3 extends over 14 amino acids. Deletions cut 3 bases from V and 0 bases from J, with 9 bases between. Germline CDR1 reads KGHSH; CDR2 reads LQKENI. The CDR3 sequence: CASSPRGDSYEQYF. CDR3 DNA sequence: TGTGCCAGCTCACCGCGAGGAGACTCCTACGAGCAGTACTTC.

The genes are TRBV5-6 and TRBJ2-7, with 9 bases lining up with TRBD1. This CDR3 has 18 amino acids. V was clipped by 4 bases and J by 3 bases; unmatched bases: 17. Germline CDR1 SGHDT, CDR2 YYEEEE. The chain's CDR3 is CASSEDRTGDEIYYEQYF. CDR3 nucleotides: TGTGCCAGCAGCGAGGATAGGACAGGGGACGAAATCTACTACGAGCAGTACTTC.

This rearrangement joins TRBV5-1 to TRBJ2-5, with 9 positions matching TRBD1. CDR3 size: 15 residues. With V trimmed by 4 bases and J by 3 bases, 7 bases remained unmatched. CDR1 is SGHRS and CDR2 is YFSETQ in the germline V gene. This chain's CDR3 is CASSATGQGEETQYF. The CDR3 region has the DNA TGCGCCAGCAGCGCGACGGGACAGGGCGAAGAGACCCAGTACTTC.

With regard to this clone: Other DNA variants within this sample encode the same CDR3. The rearrangement links TRBV20-1 to TRBJ2-5; no reliable D call. The V end lost 6 bases, the J end lost 5 bases, and 10 bases lay between the germline ends. Germline values: CDR1 DFQATT, CDR2 SNEGSKA (reference sequence). The CDR3 has 11 residues. Here the CDR3 reads CSARSGETQYF. CDR3 DNA sequence: TGCAGTGCCCGCTCCGGGGAGACCCAGTACTTC.

The chain combines TRBV25-1 with TRBJ2-5; D gene uncertain. The CDR3 is 13 residues long. Trimming stripped 1 base from V and 3 bases from J, with 6 bases between. The germline V gene has CDR1 MGHDK and CDR2 SYGVNS. Here the CDR3 DNA reads TGTGCCAGCAGTGAATTACGAGAAGAGACCCAGTACTTC. Its translation: CASSELREETQYF.

This chain uses TRBV25-1 with TRBJ1-2, with a tentative D call TRBD1 (6 bases). Trimming removed 6 bases from V and 8 bases from J, with 13 bases in between. Germline-derived CDR1 and CDR2 are MGHDK and SYGVNS. This CDR3 is 12 amino acids long. The CDR3 coding sequence is TGTGCCAGCAGCCGCGGGGGGGGCGGCTACACCTTC. It codes for CASSRGGGGYTF.